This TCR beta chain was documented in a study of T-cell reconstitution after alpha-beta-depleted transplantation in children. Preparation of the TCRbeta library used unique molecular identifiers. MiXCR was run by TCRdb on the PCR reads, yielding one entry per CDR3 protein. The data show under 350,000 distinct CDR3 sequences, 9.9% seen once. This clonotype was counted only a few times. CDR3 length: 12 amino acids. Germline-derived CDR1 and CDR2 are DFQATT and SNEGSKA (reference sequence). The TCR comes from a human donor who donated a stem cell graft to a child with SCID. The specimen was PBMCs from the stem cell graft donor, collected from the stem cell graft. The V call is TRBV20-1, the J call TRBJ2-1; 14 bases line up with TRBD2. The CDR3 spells CRGLAGDNEQFF. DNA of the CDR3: TGCAGGGGACTAGCGGGGGACAATGAGCAGTTCTTC.